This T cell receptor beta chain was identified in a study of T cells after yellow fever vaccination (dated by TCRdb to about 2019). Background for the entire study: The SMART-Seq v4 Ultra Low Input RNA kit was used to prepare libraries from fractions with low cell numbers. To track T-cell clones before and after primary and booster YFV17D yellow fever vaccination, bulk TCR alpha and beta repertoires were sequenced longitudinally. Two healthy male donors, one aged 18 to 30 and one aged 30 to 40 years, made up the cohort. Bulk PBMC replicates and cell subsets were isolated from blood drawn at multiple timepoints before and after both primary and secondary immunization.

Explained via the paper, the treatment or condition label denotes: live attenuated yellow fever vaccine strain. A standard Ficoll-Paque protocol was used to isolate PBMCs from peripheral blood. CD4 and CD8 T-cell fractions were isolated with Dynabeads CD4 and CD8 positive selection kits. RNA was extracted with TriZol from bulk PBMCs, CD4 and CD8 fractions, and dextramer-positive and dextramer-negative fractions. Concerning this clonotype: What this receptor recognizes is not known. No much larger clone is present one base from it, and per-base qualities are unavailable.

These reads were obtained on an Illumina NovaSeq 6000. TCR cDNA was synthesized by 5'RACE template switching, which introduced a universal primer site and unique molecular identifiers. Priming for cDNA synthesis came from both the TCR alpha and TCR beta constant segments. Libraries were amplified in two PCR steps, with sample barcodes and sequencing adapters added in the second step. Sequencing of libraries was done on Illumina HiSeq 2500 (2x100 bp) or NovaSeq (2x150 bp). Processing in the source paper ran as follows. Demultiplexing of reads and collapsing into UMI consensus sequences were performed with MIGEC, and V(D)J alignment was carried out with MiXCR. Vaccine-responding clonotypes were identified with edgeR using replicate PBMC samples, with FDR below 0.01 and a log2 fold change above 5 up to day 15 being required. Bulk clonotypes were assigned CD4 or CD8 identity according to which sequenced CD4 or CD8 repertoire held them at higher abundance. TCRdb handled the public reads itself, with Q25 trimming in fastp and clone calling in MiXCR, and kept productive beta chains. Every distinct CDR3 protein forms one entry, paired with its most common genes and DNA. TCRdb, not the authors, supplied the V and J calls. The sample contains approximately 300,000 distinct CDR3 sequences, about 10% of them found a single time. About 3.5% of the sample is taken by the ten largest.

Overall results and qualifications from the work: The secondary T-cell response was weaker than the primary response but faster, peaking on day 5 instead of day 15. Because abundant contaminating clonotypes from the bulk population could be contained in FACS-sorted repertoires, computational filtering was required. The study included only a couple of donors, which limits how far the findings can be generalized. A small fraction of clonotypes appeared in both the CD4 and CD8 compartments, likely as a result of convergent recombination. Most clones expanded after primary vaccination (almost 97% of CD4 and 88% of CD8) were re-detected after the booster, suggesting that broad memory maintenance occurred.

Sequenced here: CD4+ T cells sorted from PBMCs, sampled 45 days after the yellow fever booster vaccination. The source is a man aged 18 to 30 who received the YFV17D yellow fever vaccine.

The DNA reads TGTGCCAGCAGTTACCGGGAGGGGGCGGGGGGCTACACCTTC. It translates to CASSYREGAGGYTF. The receptor chain draws on TRBV6-6 and TRBJ1-2; 7 nucleotides in the junction match TRBD1. CDR1 and CDR2 were assigned from the germline V gene (reference sequence) as MNHNY and SVGAGI. Ends trimmed: V by 2 bases, J by 8 bases; bases unmatched to a gene: 8. There are 14 amino acids in the CDR3, from cysteine to phenylalanine inclusive. The kept DNA is CDR3 alone, 42 bases in frame from the first base.